This TCR beta chain is from a study of cytomegalovirus exposure and HLA in healthy donors. Overall study findings and caveats: Later analysis identified 16,000 or so TCR beta sequences associated with HLA alleles, using a false discovery rate threshold of 0.05. TCR beta sequences reportedly predicted the HLA-A and HLA-B alleles of most subjects accurately.

PCR used 60 Vbeta primers and 13 Jbeta primers. The data were produced by immunoSEQ multiplex PCR, yet TCRdb's version contains in-frame clones alone and is incomplete. The sample carries fewer than 180,000 clones, more than 75% recorded once. About this clone: Its antigen is currently unknown.

The V and J ends lost 0 bases and 3 bases respectively, with 7 bases between them. The CDR3 covers 14 residues. CDR1 is SGHKS, CDR2 YYEKEE, per germline (reference sequence). V usage is TRBV5-5 and J usage is TRBJ1-5, with D maybe TRBD1 (5 bases). The specimen sequenced was PBMCs. This clonotype originated in a human donor in good health. The CDR3 DNA reads TGTGCCAGCAGCTTGGGCGGGGCCAATCAGCCCCAGCATTTT. Its translation: CASSLGGANQPQHF.